One sample yielded the 32 T cell receptor beta chains listed below, sequenced in a study of T cell changes during pregnancy in multiple sclerosis. Only in-frame clones appear in the TCRdb table, and some are missing; sequencing was by immunoSEQ multiplex PCR. The top ten clones hold about 0.72% of a sample with about 79,000 clones, 80% to 95% of them seen once. The sequenced sample was peripheral blood, obtained in the second trimester of pregnancy. These receptors all stem from a female donor in good health, enrolled as a control in a pregnancy study.

The chain links TRBV7-7 to TRBJ2-1, with 10 bases identical to TRBD2. The CDR3 has 15 residues. CDR1 SSHAT and CDR2 FNYEAQ come from the germline V gene (reference sequence). V was pared by 3 bases and J by 7 bases, with 6 bases of the junction left unmatched. CDR3 amino acids: CASSLGLAGDNEQFF. The CDR3 nucleotides are TGTGCCAGCAGCTTGGGGCTAGCGGGGGATAATGAGCAGTTCTTC.

The rearrangement joins TRBV4-2 to TRBJ1-2, with D uncertain. Germline CDR1 LGHNA, CDR2 YNFKEQ. The length of the CDR3 is 13 residues. V dropped 1 base and J dropped 7 bases, with 10 bases sitting between them. CDR3 sequence reads: CASSQAAGSGYTF. The CDR3 bases are TGTGCCAGCAGCCAAGCGGCAGGAAGTGGCTACACCTTC.

The chain carries TRBV6-5 and TRBJ2-1; no reliable D call. CDR1 and CDR2 (germline): MNHEY, SVGAGI. With 5 bases removed from V and 7 bases from J, the gap between germline ends came to 9 bases. The CDR3 is 12 residues long. The CDR3 DNA follows: TGTGCCAGCAGTGGGCCGCTAAATGAGCAGTTCTTC. This sequence encodes CASSGPLNEQFF.

The chain uses TRBV4-3 and TRBJ2-5, with D tentatively TRBD2 (6 bases). The germline CDR1 and CDR2 sequences are LGHNA and YSLEER. This CDR3 spans 16 amino acids. V lost 0 bases and J lost 4, with 15 bases in between. CDR3 region: CASSQERGRGLETQYF. The CDR3 DNA sequence: TGCGCCAGCAGCCAAGAACGGGGGAGAGGGTTAGAGACCCAGTACTTC.

The chain joins TRBV30 to TRBJ1-1; D is ambiguous. This CDR3 has 16 amino acids. V lost 4 bases, J lost 7 bases, and 25 bases lay in between. Germline CDR1 is GTSNPN and CDR2 is SVGIG (reference sequence). The CDR3 DNA reads as TGTGCCTGGACCCCCTTATCCGGGAACTCGAATGGTGAAGCTTTCTTT. Its translation is CAWTPLSGNSNGEAFF.

The genes are TRBV11-3 and TRBJ1-6; possibly TRBD1 for D (5 bases). CDR1 SGHNT and CDR2 YENEEA come from the germline V gene. This CDR3 is 14 amino acids long. The V end lost 3 bases, the J end lost 8 bases, and 11 bases lay between the germline ends. This CDR3 is CASSLGRADSPLHF. CDR3 in DNA: TGTGCCAGCAGCTTGGGCAGGGCAGATTCACCCCTCCACTTT.

This chain uses TRBV15 with TRBJ2-1, with TRBD1 matching over 9 bases. Per the germline V gene, CDR1 is LNHNV and CDR2 is YYDKDF (reference sequence). Trimming at V came to 3 bases and at J to 5 bases, leaving 14 bases not matched to a gene. The CDR3 sequence is 18 residues long. The CDR3 loop is CATSSPGQGMTPNNEQFF. The CDR3 nucleotides read TGTGCCACCAGCAGCCCGGGACAGGGAATGACCCCCAACAATGAGCAGTTCTTC.

The rearrangement links TRBV25-1 to TRBJ1-2, with 9 bases identical to TRBD1. Germline assignment: CDR1 MGHDK and CDR2 SYGVNS. Trimming took 4 bases from V and 8 from J; bases not matched to a gene: 14. The CDR3 has 16 residues. As DNA, the CDR3 is TGTGCCAGCAGTGCGCCTTCCGGGACAGGGACGTGGGGCTACACCTTC. This sequence encodes CASSAPSGTGTWGYTF.

This clone has only one observation. V gene TRBV27 combines with J gene TRBJ1-6, with D possibly matching TRBD1 (5 bases). Germline-derived CDR1 and CDR2 are MNHEY and SMNVEV (reference sequence). Trimming left V 4 bases short and J 8 bases short, with 21 bases between. There are 17 residues in the CDR3. Written as DNA, the CDR3 is TGTGCCAGCAGTTCTCCCGGGACGGGGCGCGGGGATTCACCCCTCCACTTT. Its protein product is CASSSPGTGRGDSPLHF.

The chain is built from TRBV5-1 and TRBJ2-1; 11 nucleotides agree with TRBD1. The CDR3 has 18 amino acids. The V gene's germline CDR1 is SGHRS and CDR2 YFSETQ. J was trimmed by 3 bases and V by 0 bases; bases with no gene match: 8. CDR3 region: CASSLDSLGTGGYNEQFF. CDR3 bases: TGCGCCAGCAGCTTGGACTCCCTAGGGACAGGGGGCTACAATGAGCAGTTCTTC.

Details on this clone: The sample holds other DNA sequences that translate to the same CDR3. This chain connects TRBV7-9 to TRBJ1-2; the D gene is possibly TRBD1 (5 bases). This CDR3 has 12 residues. Germline V gene data show CDR1 as SEHNR and CDR2 as FQNEAQ (reference sequence). The V end lost 1 base, the J end lost 6 bases, and 6 bases lay between the germline ends. CDR3 sequence: CASSLEGDGYTF. The CDR3 coding sequence is TGTGCCAGCAGCTTAGAAGGGGATGGCTACACCTTC.

This clone showed up just once. The chain combines TRBV7-9 with TRBJ2-1, with 7 bases aligning to TRBD1. In germline, CDR1 is SEHNR, CDR2 FQNEAQ (reference sequence). The CDR3 is 15 amino acids. J lost 5 bases, V lost 7 bases, and 11 bases had no gene match. The CDR3 DNA follows: TGTGCCAGCACCGACCCGGACAGGCGAGACAATGAGCAGTTCTTC. Its translation is CASTDPDRRDNEQFF.

The chain uses TRBV29-1 and TRBJ1-1; 8 nucleotides agree with TRBD1. From germline, CDR1 is SQVTM and CDR2 ANQGSEA. V shed 2 bases, J shed 3 bases, and the junction held 5 bases outside the gene matches. The CDR3 consists of 14 residues. The CDR3 coding sequence is TGCAGCGTTGAACCCTGGACAGGGCACACTGAAGCTTTCTTT. Translated: CSVEPWTGHTEAFF.

The sample holds a few counts of this clone. This rearrangement joins TRBV30 to TRBJ2-2; a possible D gene is TRBD2 (5 bases). Trimming took 3 bases from V and 3 from J, leaving 5 bases between them. The germline gives CDR1 GTSNPN, CDR2 SVGIG (reference sequence). CDR3 length: 12 residues. CDR3 sequence reads: CAWREDTGELFF. CDR3 nucleotide sequence: TGTGCCTGGAGGGAGGACACCGGGGAGCTGTTTTTT.

This chain uses TRBV25-1 with TRBJ1-3, with D maybe TRBD1 (5 bases). This CDR3 region has 15 residues. Germline CDR1 and CDR2: MGHDK and SYGVNS. With 8 bases removed from V and 0 bases from J, the gap between germline ends came to 14 bases. The CDR3 loop is CASQVGGNSGNTIYF. The CDR3 DNA reads as TGTGCCAGCCAGGTCGGGGGTAACTCTGGAAACACCATATATTTT.

The rearrangement links TRBV2 to TRBJ2-7, with 10 bases lining up with TRBD1. Germline V gene sequence: CDR1 SNHLY, CDR2 FYNNEI. This CDR3 contains 15 residues. Losses at the gene ends were 4 bases for V and 2 bases for J; bases not matched to a gene: 5. As DNA, the CDR3 is TGTGCCAGCAGTGGTTTCGGGACAGGGGCCTACGAGCAGTACTTC. This codes for CASSGFGTGAYEQYF.

V is TRBV7-2 and J is TRBJ1-3; tentative D call: TRBD1 (6 bases). The germline V and J ends were trimmed by 5 bases and 0 bases, with 14 bases remaining between them. Germline lookup yields CDR1 SGHTA and CDR2 FQGNSA. The CDR3 is made up of 16 amino acids. In DNA, the CDR3 is TGTGCCAGCAGCATAAAGACAGGACTCTCTGGAAACACCATATATTTT. Protein product: CASSIKTGLSGNTIYF.

The chain links TRBV4-2 to TRBJ2-6; D is unresolved. V gave up 0 bases and J gave up 0 bases, with 6 bases separating them. The CDR3 is 16 residues long. Germline V gene lookup returns CDR1 LGHNA and CDR2 YNFKEQ. Written as DNA, the CDR3 is TGTGCCAGCAGCCAAGATTCCTCCTCTGGGGCCAACGTCCTGACTTTC. Translating it yields CASSQDSSSGANVLTF.

This chain uses TRBV10-3 with TRBJ2-7; weak D call: TRBD1 (5 bases). The CDR3 length is 14 residues. The V end was cut by 2 bases, the J end by 4 bases, with 12 bases between. The germline V gene has CDR1 ENHRY and CDR2 SYGVKD. CDR3 protein: CAISERGFGYEQYF. The CDR3 DNA is TGTGCCATCAGTGAGAGGGGATTCGGGTACGAGCAGTACTTC.

The chain combines TRBV6-5 with TRBJ2-2, with a weak D call TRBD2 (5 bases). CDR3 length: 16 residues. Trimming took off 2 bases at V and 5 bases at J, with 15 bases between the two ends. Germline lookup yields CDR1 MNHEY and CDR2 SVGAGI. The CDR3 region has the DNA TGTGCCAGCAGTTACCCCCCGGGTCGAGGGACCGGGGAGCTGTTTTTT. Protein: CASSYPPGRGTGELFF.

The chain is built from TRBV7-9 and TRBJ2-7; D possibly corresponds to TRBD1 (6 bases). Trimming took off 1 base at V and 4 bases at J, with 11 bases between the two ends. The length of the CDR3 is 14 residues. The germline CDR1 and CDR2 sequences are SEHNR and FQNEAQ (reference sequence). DNA of the CDR3: TGTGCCAGCAGCTTAGGGGGCACAGGGTACGAGCAGTACTTC. Amino acid sequence: CASSLGGTGYEQYF.

The sample holds a few counts of this clone. The V and J genes are TRBV18 and TRBJ1-6, with TRBD1 matching over 9 bases. J was trimmed by 8 bases and V by 1 base; bases with no gene match: 0. The CDR3 extends over 14 amino acids. CDR1 and CDR2 from the germline V gene are KGHSH and LQKENI. CDR3 DNA: TGTGCCAGCTCACCACGACAGGGGGATTCACCCCTCCACTTT. It specifies CASSPRQGDSPLHF.

The CDR3: CASSASPGEQYF. The CDR3 region has the DNA TGTGCCAGCAGCGCAAGTCCCGGCGAGCAGTACTTC. This sequence joins TRBV9 and TRBJ2-7; D uncertain. Germline V gene data show CDR1 as SGDLS and CDR2 as YYNGEE. This CDR3 has 12 amino acids. The germline V and J ends were trimmed by 3 bases and 6 bases, with 10 bases remaining between them.

The CDR3 nucleotides read TGTGCCAGCAGCTTAGGGGGGCGGACTGAAGCTTTCTTT. Its translation is CASSLGGRTEAFF. V is TRBV11-1 and J is TRBJ1-1; tentatively, D is TRBD1 (6 bases). Germline V gene sequence: CDR1 SGHAT, CDR2 FQDESV (reference sequence). Trimming shortened V by 1 base and J by 5 bases, and 8 bases separated the two germline ends. The CDR3 totals 13 residues. The full variable domain, completed using reference TRBV11-1 and TRBJ1-1, is EAEVAQSPRYKITEKSQAVAFWCDPISGHATLYWYRQILGQGPELLVQFQDESVVDDSQLPKDRFSAERLKGVDSTLKIQPAELGDSAMYLCASSLGGRTEAFFGQGTRLTVV.

This chain links TRBV5-4 with TRBJ2-1; no reliable D call. V gave up 0 bases and J gave up 3 bases, with 10 bases separating them. Germline lookup yields CDR1 SGHNT and CDR2 YYREEE (reference sequence). The CDR3 contains 15 residues. The CDR3 DNA reads as TGTGCCAGCAGCTTGGAGCAGGTCGGCTACAATGAGCAGTTCTTC. Its protein product is CASSLEQVGYNEQFF.

This sequence joins TRBV4-1 and TRBJ2-1, with 10 bases lining up with TRBD2. The CDR3 covers 15 residues. The junction had 4 bases not matched to a gene; V was cut back by 0 bases and J by 8 bases. CDR1 MGHRA and CDR2 YSYEKL come from the germline V gene. The CDR3 spells CASSQEAGGPYEQFF. CDR3 DNA: TGCGCCAGCAGCCAAGAAGCGGGGGGGCCCTATGAGCAGTTCTTC.

This chain uses TRBV30 with TRBJ2-1, with TRBD2 matching over 10 bases. Germline V gene data show CDR1 as GTSNPN and CDR2 as SVGIG (reference sequence). The J segment lost 5 bases and the V segment lost 0 bases, leaving 4 bases of the junction unmatched. The CDR3 sequence is 15 residues long. The CDR3 bases are TGTGCCTGGAGTGTCTGGCTAGCGGGGGACAATGAGCAGTTCTTC. Its protein product is CAWSVWLAGDNEQFF.

The chain is built from TRBV5-6 and TRBJ2-7; D perhaps matches TRBD1 (5 bases). CDR3 length: 13 residues. Germline values: CDR1 SGHDT, CDR2 YYEEEE. V lost 5 bases to trimming and J lost 1 base, with 10 bases between them. The CDR3 nucleotides are TGTGCCAGCAGTAGACCAGGGTCCTACGAGCAGTACTTC. The encoded protein is CASSRPGSYEQYF.

V gene TRBV10-3 combines with J gene TRBJ1-1, with TRBD1 as a possible D gene (5 bases). This CDR3 is 14 amino acids long. V lost 3 bases and J lost 5, with 13 bases in between. CDR1 and CDR2 from the germline V gene are ENHRY and SYGVKD. CDR3 in amino acids: CAISDGLGDTEAFF. The CDR3, as DNA: TGTGCCATCAGTGACGGGTTAGGGGATACTGAAGCTTTCTTT.

This sequence joins TRBV6-6 and TRBJ2-5; the match to TRBD1 covers 7 bases. Germline V CDR1 and CDR2: MNHNY, SVGAGI (reference sequence). With V trimmed by 2 bases and J by 4 bases, 1 base remained unmatched. The CDR3 contains 13 residues. In DNA form, the CDR3 reads TGTGCCAGCAGTTACAGGGGGCGAGAGACCCAGTACTTC. Translated: CASSYRGRETQYF.

The chain uses TRBV4-2 and TRBJ1-3, with 9 bases that match TRBD1. The germline gives CDR1 LGHNA, CDR2 YNFKEQ. Losses at the gene ends were 0 bases for V and 5 bases for J; bases not matched to a gene: 5. CDR3 size: 16 residues. The CDR3 sequence is CASSQDLTGGRNTIYF. DNA of the CDR3: TGTGCCAGCAGCCAAGATTTAACAGGGGGCAGAAACACCATATATTTT.

The chain links TRBV19 to TRBJ2-2, with 9 bases aligning to TRBD2. This CDR3 has 17 residues. Germline CDR1 reads LNHDA; CDR2 reads SQIVND (reference sequence). The V segment lost 0 bases and the J segment 4 bases; nucleotides outside the gene matches: 6. The CDR3 loop reads CASSIDRGGGATGELFF. CDR3 DNA sequence: TGTGCCAGTAGTATAGACCGCGGCGGGGGGGCCACCGGGGAGCTGTTTTTT.